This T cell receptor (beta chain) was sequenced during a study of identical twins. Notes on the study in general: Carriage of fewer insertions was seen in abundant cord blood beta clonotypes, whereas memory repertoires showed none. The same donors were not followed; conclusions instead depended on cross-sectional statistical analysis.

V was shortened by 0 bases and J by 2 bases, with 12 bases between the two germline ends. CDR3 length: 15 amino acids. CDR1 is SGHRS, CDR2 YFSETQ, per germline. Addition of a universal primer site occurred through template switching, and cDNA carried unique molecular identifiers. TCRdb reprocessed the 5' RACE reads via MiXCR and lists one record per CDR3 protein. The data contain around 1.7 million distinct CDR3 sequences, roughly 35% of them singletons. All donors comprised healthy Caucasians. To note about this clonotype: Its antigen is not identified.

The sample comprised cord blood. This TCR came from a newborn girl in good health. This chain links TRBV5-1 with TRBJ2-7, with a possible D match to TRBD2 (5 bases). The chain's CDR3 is CASSLAQRTTYEQYF. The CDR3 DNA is TGCGCCAGCAGCTTGGCCCAGCGGACCACCTACGAGCAGTACTTC.